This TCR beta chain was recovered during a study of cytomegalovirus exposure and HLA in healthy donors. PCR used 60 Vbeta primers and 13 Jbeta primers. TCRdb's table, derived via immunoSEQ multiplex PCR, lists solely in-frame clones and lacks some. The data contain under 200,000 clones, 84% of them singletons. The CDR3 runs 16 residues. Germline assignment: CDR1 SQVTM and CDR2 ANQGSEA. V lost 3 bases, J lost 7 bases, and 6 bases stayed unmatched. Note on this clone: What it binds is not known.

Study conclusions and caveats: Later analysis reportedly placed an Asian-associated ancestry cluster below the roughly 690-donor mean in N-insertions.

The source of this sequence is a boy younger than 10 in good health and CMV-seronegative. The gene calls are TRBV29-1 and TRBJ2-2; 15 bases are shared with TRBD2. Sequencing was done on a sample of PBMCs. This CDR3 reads CSVDRGLAGGVGELFF. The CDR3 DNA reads TGCAGCGTTGATAGGGGACTAGCGGGAGGAGTCGGGGAGCTGTTTTTT.